Listed here are 15 T cell receptor beta chains from one sample, sequenced in a study of beta chain features in type 1 diabetes. Their recognized antigens are unknown. Expressed TCRB transcripts were sequenced, since all the RNA that had been isolated was reverse transcribed. Data came from immunoSEQ multiplex PCR; TCRdb stores just in-frame clones and leaves some out. The data show roughly 340,000 clones, with around an eighth seen just once and about 0.016% held by the top ten. Overall study findings and caveats: Moderately but significantly shorter TCRB CDR3s were found in Type 1 diabetes patients in all four CD4+ subsets.

Sequencing input: naive CD4+ T cells from blood. These receptor sequences come from a woman between 18 and 29 years old with type 1 diabetes.

The chain couples TRBV12-5 to TRBJ1-2, with D unresolved. Trimming stripped 7 bases from V and 2 bases from J, with 5 bases between. CDR3 length: 11 amino acids. Per the germline V gene, CDR1 is LGHNT and CDR2 is FRNRAP. The CDR3: CASEQNYGYTF. CDR3 nucleotide sequence: TGTGCTAGTGAACAGAACTATGGCTACACCTTC.

This clone was observed a few times. The gene calls are TRBV20-1 and TRBJ2-7; D gene ambiguous. V dropped 4 bases and J dropped 3 bases, with 7 bases sitting between them. Germline CDR1 DFQATT, CDR2 SNEGSKA (reference sequence). There are 11 residues in the CDR3. The CDR3 region is CSATRYYEQYF. Here the CDR3 DNA reads TGCAGTGCTACACGGTACTACGAGCAGTACTTC.

This clone has only a few counts. The CDR3 nucleotides are TGTGCCTGGAGTGTTTCGTGGTCTCAGACCCCAGAGGAGTTCTTC. This sequence encodes CAWSVSWSQTPEEFF. The rearrangement links TRBV30 to TRBJ2-1, with D hard to call. V lost 0 bases and J 14 bases, leaving 23 bases between the germline ends. This CDR3 region has 15 residues. CDR1 is GTSNPN, CDR2 SVGIG, per germline (reference sequence).

This clone came up a few times. The CDR3 DNA follows: TGTGCCAGCAGCCAAGATACGGGCAATGAGCAGTTCTTC. It specifies CASSQDTGNEQFF. The chain uses TRBV4-2 and TRBJ2-1; D is unclear. V shed 0 bases and J shed 6 bases, with 6 bases lying between them. CDR1 LGHNA and CDR2 YNFKEQ come from the germline V gene. This CDR3 spans 13 amino acids.

The chain joins TRBV19 to TRBJ2-3, with TRBD2 matching 11 bases. Trimming removed 6 bases from V and 0 bases from J; junction bases left unmatched: 11. Germline lookup yields CDR1 LNHDA and CDR2 SQIVND (reference sequence). The CDR3 spans 18 residues. The DNA for the CDR3 is TGTGCCAGTAGCAGAACTAGCGGGAGAGAGACTAGCACAGATACGCAGTATTTT. The encoded protein is CASSRTSGRETSTDTQYF.

The chain employs TRBV19 and TRBJ2-1; TRBD2 aligns across 10 bases. J gave up 3 bases and V 6 bases, and 8 bases lay outside the gene matches. CDR1 is LNHDA, CDR2 SQIVND, per germline (reference sequence). The CDR3 covers 16 residues. The CDR3 loop is CASSPKREGYYNEQFF. The CDR3 nucleotides read TGTGCCAGTAGCCCCAAGCGGGAGGGATACTACAATGAGCAGTTCTTC. The whole variable domain, remainder taken from reference TRBV19 and TRBJ2-1, is DGGITQSPKYLFRKEGQNVTLSCEQNLNHDAMYWYRQDPGQGLRLIYYSQIVNDFQKGDIAEGYSVSREKKESFPLTVTSAQKNPTAFYLCASSPKREGYYNEQFFGPGTRLTVL.

In its sample, this clone was seen a few times. This rearrangement joins TRBV11-3 to TRBJ2-5; 13 bases line up with TRBD2. V lost 4 bases to trimming and J lost 5 bases; unmatched junction nucleotides: 13. CDR1 is SGHNT and CDR2 is YENEEA in the germline V gene. The CDR3 runs to 18 residues. The CDR3 coding sequence is TGTGCCAGCAGCTCCGGACTAGCGGGAGTACCTACGTCCGAGACCCAGTACTTC. Translating it yields CASSSGLAGVPTSETQYF. The whole variable domain, remainder taken from reference TRBV11-3 and TRBJ2-5, is EAGVVQSPRYKIIEKKQPVAFWCNPISGHNTLYWYLQNLGQGPELLIRYENEEAVDDSQLPKDRFSAERLKGVDSTLKIQPAELGDSAVYLCASSSGLAGVPTSETQYFGPGTRLLVL.

The chain is built from TRBV29-1 and TRBJ2-2; 11 bases line up with TRBD2. V lost 7 bases, J lost 2 bases, and 9 bases stayed unmatched. Germline values: CDR1 SQVTM, CDR2 ANQGSEA. This CDR3 is built from 16 residues. The DNA for the CDR3 is TGCAGCGCCTCCGACGGGACTAGCGGAAACACCGGGGAGCTGTTTTTT. Its translation is CSASDGTSGNTGELFF.

This clone was observed a handful of times. The chain uses TRBV28 and TRBJ1-1; no definite D call. Germline V gives CDR1 MDHEN, CDR2 SYDVKM. The ends were cut back, 5 bases at V and 5 bases at J, with 12 bases in the middle. The CDR3 has 13 amino acids. The CDR3 here is CASSLPQVTEAFF. The CDR3 nucleotides are TGTGCCAGCAGTCTTCCCCAGGTAACTGAAGCTTTCTTT.

This clone was picked up a small number of times. The chain carries TRBV4-3 and TRBJ2-3; 14 bases map to TRBD2. After removal of 0 bases from V and 6 bases from J, the junction contained 8 bases not matched to a gene. The CDR3 extends over 18 amino acids. Germline CDR1 LGHNA, CDR2 YSLEER. DNA of the CDR3: TGCGCCAGCAGCCAAGATCGAGGGACTAGCGGGAGTTGGGATACGCAGTATTTT. Translating gives CASSQDRGTSGSWDTQYF.

Of note for this clone: Within the sample, other DNA sequences also encode this same CDR3. The chain couples TRBV29-1 to TRBJ1-1, with D perhaps TRBD1 (6 bases). Germline lookup yields CDR1 SQVTM and CDR2 ANQGSEA. The CDR3 runs to 13 residues. V lost 0 bases and J 1 base, leaving 6 bases between the germline ends. CDR3 amino acids: CSVEEQGNTEAFF. As DNA, the CDR3 is TGCAGCGTTGAAGAACAGGGGAACACTGAAGCTTTCTTT. The full variable domain, with the rest looked up from reference TRBV29-1 and TRBJ1-1, is SAVISQKPSRDICQRGTSLTIQCQVDSQVTMMFWYRQQPGQSLTLIATANQGSEATYESGFVIDKFPISRPNLTFSTLTVSNMSPEDSSIYLCSVEEQGNTEAFFGQGTRLTVV.

The rearrangement links TRBV2 to TRBJ2-1, with D hard to call. Trimming pared 2 bases from V and 0 bases from J, leaving 11 bases between. The CDR3 sequence is 16 residues long. Germline V lookup: CDR1 SNHLY, CDR2 FYNNEI. The CDR3, as DNA: TGTGCCAGCAGTGAAAGCGTGCTCAGCTCCTACAATGAGCAGTTCTTC. Encoded protein: CASSESVLSSYNEQFF.

The chain links TRBV7-3 to TRBJ2-7; D not resolved. The CDR3 runs to 14 residues. Germline lookup yields CDR1 SGHTA and CDR2 FQGTGA. V lost 0 bases and J 6 bases, leaving 12 bases between the germline ends. CDR3 nucleotides: TGTGCCAGCAGCTTAACGCGCGAGACTTCCGAGCAGTACTTC. Its translation: CASSLTRETSEQYF.

The chain is built from TRBV7-9 and TRBJ2-7, with D possibly TRBD2 on 6 matching bases. The V end lost 4 bases, the J end lost 0 bases, and 16 bases lay between the germline ends. Germline-derived CDR1 and CDR2 are SEHNR and FQNEAQ (reference sequence). CDR3 length equals 16 residues. CDR3 in DNA: TGTGCCAGCAGCTACGACCGGGACTTGATCTCCTACGAGCAGTACTTC. Translation: CASSYDRDLISYEQYF.

The chain is built from TRBV10-3 and TRBJ2-3; 10 nucleotides line up with TRBD2. The germline V gene encodes CDR1 ENHRY and CDR2 SYGVKD. CDR3 size: 15 residues. Losses at the gene ends were 7 bases for V and 0 bases for J; bases not matched to a gene: 4. The CDR3 nucleotides read TGTGCCATCAATCGACTAGCGGGTAGCACAGATACGCAGTATTTT. This sequence encodes CAINRLAGSTDTQYF.